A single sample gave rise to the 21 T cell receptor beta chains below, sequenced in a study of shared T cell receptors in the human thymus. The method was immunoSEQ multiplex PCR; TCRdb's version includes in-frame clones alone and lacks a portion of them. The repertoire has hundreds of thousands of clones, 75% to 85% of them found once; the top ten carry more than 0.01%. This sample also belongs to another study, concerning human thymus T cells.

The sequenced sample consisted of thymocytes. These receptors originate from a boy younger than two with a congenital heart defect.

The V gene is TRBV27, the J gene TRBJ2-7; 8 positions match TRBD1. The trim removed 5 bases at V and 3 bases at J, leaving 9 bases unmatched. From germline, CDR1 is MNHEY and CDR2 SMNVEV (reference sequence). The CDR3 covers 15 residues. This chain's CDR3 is CASSPRGRPRYEQYF. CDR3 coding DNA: TGTGCCAGCAGTCCCAGGGGGCGGCCCCGCTACGAGCAGTACTTC.

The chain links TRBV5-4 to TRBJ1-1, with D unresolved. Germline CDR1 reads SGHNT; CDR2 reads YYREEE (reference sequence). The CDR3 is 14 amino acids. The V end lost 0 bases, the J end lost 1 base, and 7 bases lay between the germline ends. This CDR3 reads CASSLGHRNTEAFF. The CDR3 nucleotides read TGTGCCAGCAGCTTGGGTCATAGGAACACTGAAGCTTTCTTT.

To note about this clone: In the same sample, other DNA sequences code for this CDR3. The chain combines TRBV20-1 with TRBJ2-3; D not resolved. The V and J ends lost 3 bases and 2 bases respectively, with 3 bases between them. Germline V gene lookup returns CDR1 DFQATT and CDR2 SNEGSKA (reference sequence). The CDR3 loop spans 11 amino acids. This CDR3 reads CSASHTDTQYF. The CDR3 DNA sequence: TGCAGTGCTAGCCACACAGATACGCAGTATTTT.

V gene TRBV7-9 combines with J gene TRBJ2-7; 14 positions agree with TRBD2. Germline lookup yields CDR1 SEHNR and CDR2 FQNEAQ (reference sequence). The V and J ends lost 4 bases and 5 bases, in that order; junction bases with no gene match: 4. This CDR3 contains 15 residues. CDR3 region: CASSWTSGRKDEQYF. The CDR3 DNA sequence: TGTGCCAGCAGCTGGACTAGCGGGAGGAAGGACGAGCAGTACTTC.

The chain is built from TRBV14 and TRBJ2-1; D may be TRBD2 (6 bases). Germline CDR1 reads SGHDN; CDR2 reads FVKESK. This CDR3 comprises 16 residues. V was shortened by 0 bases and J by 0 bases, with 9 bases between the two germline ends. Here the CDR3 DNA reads TGTGCCAGCAGCCAAGAGAGCGGGCGCTCCTACAATGAGCAGTTCTTC. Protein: CASSQESGRSYNEQFF.

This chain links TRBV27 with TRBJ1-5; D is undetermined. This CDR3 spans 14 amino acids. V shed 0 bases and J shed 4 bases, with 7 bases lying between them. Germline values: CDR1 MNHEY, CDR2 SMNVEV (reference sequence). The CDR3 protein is CASSLSEGNQPQHF. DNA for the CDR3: TGTGCCAGCAGTTTATCGGAGGGTAATCAGCCCCAGCATTTT.

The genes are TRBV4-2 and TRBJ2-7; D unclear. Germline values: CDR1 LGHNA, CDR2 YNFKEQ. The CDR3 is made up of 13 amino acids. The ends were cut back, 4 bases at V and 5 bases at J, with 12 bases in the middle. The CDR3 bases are TGTGCCAGCAGCCCCCTTAGAGGCAACGAGCAGTACTTC. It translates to CASSPLRGNEQYF.

For the CDR3, the DNA is TGTGCCAGCAGTGGAAGACTAGCGGGGAGGGCCGGTTCTAGCACAGATACGCAGTATTTT. This gives the protein CASSGRLAGRAGSSTDTQYF. The chain couples TRBV2 to TRBJ2-3, with 11 bases that match TRBD2. V was pared by 4 bases and J by 0 bases, with 15 bases of the junction left unmatched. CDR3 length: 20 residues. Germline V CDR1 and CDR2: SNHLY, FYNNEI.

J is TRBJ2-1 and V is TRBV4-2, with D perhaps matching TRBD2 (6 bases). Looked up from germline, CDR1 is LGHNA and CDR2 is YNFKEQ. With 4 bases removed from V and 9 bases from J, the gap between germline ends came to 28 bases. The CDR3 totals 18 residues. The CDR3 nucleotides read TGTGCCAGCAGCCCGCCGGGGCCGGGAGATCACAGGTATAGTGAGCAGTTCTTC. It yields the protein CASSPPGPGDHRYSEQFF.

CDR3 region: CASSLRQITGWASYEQYF. The CDR3, as DNA: TGTGCCAGCAGCTTGCGACAGATTACGGGTTGGGCTTCCTACGAGCAGTACTTC. This chain uses TRBV5-4 with TRBJ2-7, with D perhaps matching TRBD1 (5 bases). Germline V lookup: CDR1 SGHNT, CDR2 YYREEE (reference sequence). Between the trimmed V and J ends, which lost 1 base and 1 base, there was a span of 21 bases. This CDR3 has 18 amino acids.

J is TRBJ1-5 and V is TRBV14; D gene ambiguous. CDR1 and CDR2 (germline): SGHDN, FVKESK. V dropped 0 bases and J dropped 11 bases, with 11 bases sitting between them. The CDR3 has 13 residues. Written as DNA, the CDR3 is TGTGCCAGCAGCCAAGAGGGTAGCCTGGCCCAGCATTTT. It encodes CASSQEGSLAQHF.

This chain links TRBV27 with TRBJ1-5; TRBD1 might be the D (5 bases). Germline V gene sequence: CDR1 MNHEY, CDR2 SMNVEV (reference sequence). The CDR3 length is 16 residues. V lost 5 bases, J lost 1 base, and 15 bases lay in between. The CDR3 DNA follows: TGTGCCAGCAGTCCGAGCGGGGGGGTAAGCAATCAGCCCCAGCATTTT. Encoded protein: CASSPSGGVSNQPQHF.

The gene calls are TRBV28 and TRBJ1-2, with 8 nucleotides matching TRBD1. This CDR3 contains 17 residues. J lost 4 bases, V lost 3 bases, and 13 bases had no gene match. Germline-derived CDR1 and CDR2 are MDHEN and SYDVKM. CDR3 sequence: CASSLYQDRGPIYGYTF. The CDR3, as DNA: TGTGCCAGCAGTTTGTACCAAGACAGGGGCCCGATCTATGGCTACACCTTC.

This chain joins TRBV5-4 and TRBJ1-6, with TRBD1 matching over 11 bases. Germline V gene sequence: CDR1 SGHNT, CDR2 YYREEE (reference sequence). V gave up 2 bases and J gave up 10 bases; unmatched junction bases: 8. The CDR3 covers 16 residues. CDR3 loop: CASSFGPGQGASPLHF. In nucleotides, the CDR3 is TGTGCCAGCAGCTTTGGGCCCGGACAGGGGGCGTCACCCCTCCACTTT.

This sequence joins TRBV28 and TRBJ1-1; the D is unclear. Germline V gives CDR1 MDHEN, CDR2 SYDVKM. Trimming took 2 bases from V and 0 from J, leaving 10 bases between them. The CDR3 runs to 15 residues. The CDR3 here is CASSLNAGMNTEAFF. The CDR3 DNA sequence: TGTGCCAGCAGTTTAAATGCAGGAATGAACACTGAAGCTTTCTTT.

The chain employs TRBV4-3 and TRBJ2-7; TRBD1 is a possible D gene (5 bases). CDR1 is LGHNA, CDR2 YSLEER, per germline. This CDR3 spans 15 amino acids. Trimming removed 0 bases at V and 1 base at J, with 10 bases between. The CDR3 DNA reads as TGCGCCAGCAGCCAAGATAGGGGCGGTTCCTACGAGCAGTACTTC. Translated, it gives CASSQDRGGSYEQYF.

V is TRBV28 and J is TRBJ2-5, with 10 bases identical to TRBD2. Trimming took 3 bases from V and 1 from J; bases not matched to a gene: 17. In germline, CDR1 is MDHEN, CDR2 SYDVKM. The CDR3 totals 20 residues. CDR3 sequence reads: CASSFSLRLAGISSQETQYF. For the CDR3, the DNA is TGTGCCAGCAGTTTCTCTCTTAGACTAGCGGGCATAAGCAGCCAAGAGACCCAGTACTTC. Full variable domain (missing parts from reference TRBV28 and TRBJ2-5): DVKVTQSSRYLVKRTGEKVFLECVQDMDHENMFWYRQDPGLGLRLIYFSYDVKMKEKGDIPEGYSVSREKKERFSLILESASTNQTSMYLCASSFSLRLAGISSQETQYFGPGTRLLVL.

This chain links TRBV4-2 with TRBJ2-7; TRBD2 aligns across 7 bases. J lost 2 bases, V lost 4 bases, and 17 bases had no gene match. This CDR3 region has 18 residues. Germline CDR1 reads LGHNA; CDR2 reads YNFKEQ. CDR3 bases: TGTGCCAGCAGCCCAATCCCCCCCTCAGCGGGGCGACCCTACGAGCAGTACTTC. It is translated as CASSPIPPSAGRPYEQYF.

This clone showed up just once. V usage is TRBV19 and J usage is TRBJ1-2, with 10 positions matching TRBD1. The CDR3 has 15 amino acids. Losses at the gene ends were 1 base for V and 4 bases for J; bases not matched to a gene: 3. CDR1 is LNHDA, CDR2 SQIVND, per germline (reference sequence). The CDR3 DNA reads TGTGCCAGTAGTATAGGACAGGGGGCACTCTATGGCTACACCTTC. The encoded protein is CASSIGQGALYGYTF. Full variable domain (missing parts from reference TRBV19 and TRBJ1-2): DGGITQSPKYLFRKEGQNVTLSCEQNLNHDAMYWYRQDPGQGLRLIYYSQIVNDFQKGDIAEGYSVSREKKESFPLTVTSAQKNPTAFYLCASSIGQGALYGYTFGSGTRLTVV.

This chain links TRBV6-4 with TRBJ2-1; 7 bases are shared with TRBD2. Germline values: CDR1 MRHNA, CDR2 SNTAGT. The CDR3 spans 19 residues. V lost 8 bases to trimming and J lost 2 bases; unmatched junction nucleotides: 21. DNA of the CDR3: TGTGCCAGCTCGACTTACCACCGCCCCAGCGGGGCGCCCTACAATGAGCAGTTCTTC. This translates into CASSTYHRPSGAPYNEQFF.

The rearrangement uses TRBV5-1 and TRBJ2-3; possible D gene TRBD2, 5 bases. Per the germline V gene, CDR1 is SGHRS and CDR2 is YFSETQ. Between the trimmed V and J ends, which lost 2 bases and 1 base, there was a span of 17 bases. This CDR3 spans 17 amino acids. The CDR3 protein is CASSFLGPSTCTDTQYF. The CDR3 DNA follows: TGCGCCAGCAGCTTCTTGGGTCCTAGCACGTGCACAGATACGCAGTATTTT.